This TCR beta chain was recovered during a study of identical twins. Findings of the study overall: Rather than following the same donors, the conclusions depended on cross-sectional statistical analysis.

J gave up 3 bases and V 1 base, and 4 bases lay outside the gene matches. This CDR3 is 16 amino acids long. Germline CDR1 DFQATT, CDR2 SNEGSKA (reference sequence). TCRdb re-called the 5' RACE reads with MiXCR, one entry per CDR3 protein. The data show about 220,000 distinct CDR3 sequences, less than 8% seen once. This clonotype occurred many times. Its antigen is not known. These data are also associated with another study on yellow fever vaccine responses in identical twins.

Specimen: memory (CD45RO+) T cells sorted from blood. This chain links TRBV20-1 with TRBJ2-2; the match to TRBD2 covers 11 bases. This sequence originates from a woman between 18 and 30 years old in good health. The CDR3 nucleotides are TGCAGTGCTAGAGCCGGGACTAGCGGAGACACCGGGGAGCTGTTTTTT. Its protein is CSARAGTSGDTGELFF.